The 26 T cell receptor beta chains in this list originate from one sample, sequenced in a study of T-cell reconstitution after alpha-beta-depleted transplantation in children. Unique molecular identifiers tagged the TCRbeta library. TCRdb passed the PCR reads through MiXCR, listing each CDR3 protein once. This table has about 260,000 distinct CDR3 sequences, approximately 8.9% appearing once. The sample in question was PBMCs, mostly from graft donor cells, obtained 180 days after TCRalphabeta/CD19-depleted stem cell transplant. These TCRs come from a male patient younger than 18 who had a stem cell transplant for acute lymphoblastic leukemia, so the T cells may come from the graft donor.

This clonotype showed up many times. V usage is TRBV29-1 and J usage is TRBJ1-5; D gene ambiguous. CDR1 is SQVTM and CDR2 is ANQGSEA in the germline V gene. The CDR3 loop spans 12 amino acids. The V and J ends lost 6 bases and 0 bases respectively, with 6 bases between them. For the CDR3, the DNA is TGCAGCGTCAAAAATAGCAATCAGCCCCAGCATTTT. Translated: CSVKNSNQPQHF.

This clonotype was found many times. The chain couples TRBV24-1 to TRBJ2-1, with D maybe TRBD2 (6 bases). V lost 3 bases and J 12 bases, leaving 17 bases between the germline ends. Germline V gene lookup returns CDR1 KGHDR and CDR2 SFDVKD. The CDR3 runs to 14 residues. CDR3 nucleotides: TGTGCCACCAGTGATCCGGGACTTCACCTTGGGCAGTTCTTC. This sequence encodes CATSDPGLHLGQFF.

This clonotype was recorded at least ten times. The CDR3 nucleotides read TGTGCCAGCAGCCGTAACTTGGGACGCTTTAACTACGAGCAGTACTTC. Translated: CASSRNLGRFNYEQYF. J is TRBJ2-7 and V is TRBV3-1; tentatively, D is TRBD1 or TRBD2 (5 bases each). Trimming shortened V by 4 bases and J by 3 bases, and 19 bases separated the two germline ends. The CDR3 contains 16 residues. CDR1 LGHDT and CDR2 YNNKEL come from the germline V gene (reference sequence).

This clonotype has at least ten counts. The chain employs TRBV2 and TRBJ2-2; the D call may be TRBD1 or TRBD2 (5 bases each). CDR3 length equals 12 residues. Germline assignment: CDR1 SNHLY and CDR2 FYNNEI. Trimming left V 6 bases short and J 3 bases short, with 5 bases between. CDR3 sequence reads: CASRGDTGELFF. As DNA, the CDR3 is TGTGCCAGCAGGGGGGACACCGGGGAGCTGTTTTTT.

The chain links TRBV7-2 to TRBJ2-5, with D possibly being TRBD1 or TRBD2 (6 bases each). The CDR3 contains 15 residues. Trimming took 1 base from V and 0 from J, leaving 9 bases between them. Germline CDR1 SGHTA, CDR2 FQGNSA. In DNA, the CDR3 is TGTGCCAGCAGCTTAGACGGGGGCCACCAAGAGACCCAGTACTTC. Amino acids: CASSLDGGHQETQYF.

This clonotype was seen repeatedly, ten times or more. The V and J genes are TRBV20-1 and TRBJ1-1; D is unclear. The CDR3 runs 13 residues. V shed 1 base and J shed 1 base, with 7 bases lying between them. From germline, CDR1 is DFQATT and CDR2 SNEGSKA (reference sequence). In nucleotides, the CDR3 is TGCAGTGCTAGAGGGCAGGCGAACACTGAAGCTTTCTTT. Amino acids: CSARGQANTEAFF.

This clonotype showed up many times. The chain combines TRBV7-3 with TRBJ2-4; 9 bases line up with TRBD2. V was pared by 4 bases and J by 0 bases, with 19 bases of the junction left unmatched. Germline CDR1 is SGHTA and CDR2 is FQGTGA. This CDR3 has 21 amino acids. The CDR3 sequence: CASSSRAGGPTPQLAKNIQYF. The CDR3 coding sequence is TGTGCCAGCAGCTCACGGGCGGGGGGGCCAACCCCCCAGCTAGCCAAAAACATTCAGTACTTC.

This clonotype occurred many times. The rearrangement links TRBV6-2 or TRBV6-3 to TRBJ2-7; D is uncertain. The CDR3 covers 13 residues. V was clipped by 2 bases and J by 2 bases, with 7 bases between them. Germline V lookup: CDR1 MNHEY, CDR2 SVGEGT. The CDR3 DNA follows: TGTGCCAGCAGTTACAGACCGACCTACGAGCAGTACTTC. Translating gives CASSYRPTYEQYF.

This clonotype was observed many times. The chain couples TRBV12-3 or TRBV12-4 to TRBJ1-2; 7 positions agree with TRBD1. The V segment lost 4 bases and the J segment 2 bases; nucleotides outside the gene matches: 7. The CDR3 is 15 amino acids. The DNA of the CDR3 is TGTGCCAGCAGTTCGGCGGACAGGACGAACTATGGCTACACCTTC. Its protein is CASSSADRTNYGYTF.

This clonotype was detected many times. The chain joins TRBV28 to TRBJ2-3; D is undetermined. This CDR3 comprises 18 residues. Trimming took 7 bases from V and 2 from J, leaving 25 bases between them. CDR1 is MDHEN, CDR2 SYDVKM, per germline. This CDR3 is CASTSPPGRITHTDTQYF. The CDR3 nucleotides read TGTGCCAGCACCTCTCCCCCGGGCCGTATCACTCACACAGATACGCAGTATTTT.

This clonotype occurred many times. The chain couples TRBV12-5 to TRBJ2-5; 7 bases are shared with TRBD1. CDR3 length equals 14 residues. The trim removed 5 bases at V and 3 bases at J, leaving 6 bases unmatched. Germline V CDR1 and CDR2: LGHNT, FRNRAP. CDR3 loop: CASGPPGQKETQYF. The CDR3 DNA reads as TGTGCTAGTGGTCCCCCGGGACAGAAAGAGACCCAGTACTTC.

Turning to this clonotype: A single base separates this from a much larger clone, so it may be a read error. The chain couples TRBV4-1 to TRBJ1-1, with no clear D. The V end lost 4 bases, the J end lost 7 bases, and 16 bases lay between the germline ends. This CDR3 spans 14 amino acids. Germline CDR1 MGHRA, CDR2 YSYEKL. CDR3 coding DNA: TGCGCCAGCAGCCTACCCTCCACGGGGAATGAAGCTTTCTTT. It encodes CASSLPSTGNEAFF.

This clonotype was detected ten times or more. The chain combines TRBV7-2 with TRBJ2-3; D is ambiguous. The CDR3 consists of 16 residues. CDR1 is SGHTA, CDR2 FQGNSA, per germline. The ends were cut back, 1 base at V and 2 bases at J, with 13 bases in the middle. The CDR3 sequence: CASSLGKLGNTDTQYF. The CDR3 bases are TGTGCCAGCAGCTTAGGGAAACTGGGGAACACAGATACGCAGTATTTT.

At least ten counts were recorded for this clonotype. The CDR3 nucleotides are TGCGCCAGCAGCATACCAATACAGGGGCTAGGCGCTGAAGCTTTCTTT. Translating it yields CASSIPIQGLGAEAFF. This chain connects TRBV5-1 to TRBJ1-1; 7 nucleotides agree with TRBD1. Per germline, CDR1 SGHRS and CDR2 YFSETQ. The CDR3 has 16 residues. The junction had 15 bases not matched to a gene; V was cut back by 4 bases and J by 6 bases. Variable domain in full (rest from reference TRBV5-1 and TRBJ1-1): KAGVTQTPRYLIKTRGQQVTLSCSPISGHRSVSWYQQTPGQGLQFLFEYFSETQRNKGNFPGRFSGRQFSNSRSEMNVSTLELGDSALYLCASSIPIQGLGAEAFFGQGTRLTVV.

This clonotype was observed many times. The chain combines TRBV5-5 with TRBJ2-6; 9 positions match TRBD1. Unmatched junction bases numbered 8, after V lost 1 base and J lost 3 bases. Per germline, CDR1 SGHKS and CDR2 YYEKEE (reference sequence). The CDR3 consists of 18 residues. The CDR3, as DNA: TGTGCCAGCAGCTTGAACCCCGGGACAGGGCTTGGGGCCAACGTCCTGACTTTC. It encodes CASSLNPGTGLGANVLTF.

This clonotype was counted ten times or more. The V gene is TRBV5-1, the J gene TRBJ2-3; D perhaps matches TRBD2 (7 bases). This CDR3 contains 16 residues. The germline V and J ends were trimmed by 4 bases and 4 bases, with 19 bases remaining between them. Germline values: CDR1 SGHRS, CDR2 YFSETQ. The CDR3 DNA sequence: TGCGCCAGCAGCCCTGTAAAGGGGGGGGCCTCAGATACGCAGTATTTT. Encoded protein: CASSPVKGGASDTQYF.

This clonotype was observed many times. The V gene is TRBV5-6, the J gene TRBJ1-1, with 7 bases fitting TRBD1. The junction had 9 bases not matched to a gene; V was cut back by 5 bases and J by 11 bases. The V gene's germline CDR1 is SGHDT and CDR2 YYEEEE. This CDR3 has 12 residues. CDR3 DNA: TGTGCCAGCAGTTCCGGGACAGTTCAGGCTTTCTTT. It translates to CASSSGTVQAFF.

There are many counts of this clonotype. The rearrangement joins TRBV28 to TRBJ2-7; a weak D match, TRBD2 (5 bases). The CDR3 sequence is 12 residues long. The V end was cut by 7 bases, the J end by 3 bases, with 10 bases between. Germline V CDR1 and CDR2: MDHEN, SYDVKM. CDR3 in DNA: TGTGCCAGCAAAAGGGCGGGCTACGAGCAGTACTTC. Translated: CASKRAGYEQYF.

This clonotype was counted at least ten times. The V and J genes are TRBV6-6 and TRBJ2-2; no clear D. Trimming left V 7 bases short and J 4 bases short, with 10 bases between. The CDR3 length is 13 residues. The germline V gene has CDR1 MNHNY and CDR2 SVGAGI (reference sequence). This CDR3 reads CASNPRGTGELFF. CDR3 bases: TGTGCCAGCAACCCGCGAGGCACCGGGGAGCTGTTTTTT.

The table lists this clonotype with many counts. V is TRBV9 and J is TRBJ2-3, with TRBD2 as a possible D gene (5 bases). The CDR3 has 12 residues. Trimming pared 5 bases from V and 4 bases from J, leaving 8 bases between. Germline lookup yields CDR1 SGDLS and CDR2 YYNGEE. CDR3 DNA sequence: TGTGCCAGCAGGGGAGCGGCAGATACGCAGTATTTT. Translation gives CASRGAADTQYF.

Many counts were recorded for this clonotype. The chain uses TRBV6-1 and TRBJ2-4; D is perhaps TRBD1 or TRBD2 (5 bases each). The CDR3 covers 16 residues. Germline-derived CDR1 and CDR2 are MNHNS and SASEGT. The V gene lost 0 bases and the J gene lost 4 bases, with 13 bases spanning the gap. The CDR3 protein is CASSEARYGAKNIQYF. The CDR3 nucleotides are TGTGCCAGCAGTGAAGCGCGTTACGGGGCAAAAAACATTCAGTACTTC.

This clonotype was picked up many times. The V call is TRBV27, the J call TRBJ2-3, with no clear D. CDR1 MNHEY and CDR2 SMNVEV come from the germline V gene (reference sequence). CDR3 length: 15 amino acids. V lost 1 base to trimming and J lost 1 base, with 9 bases between them. The CDR3 region is CASSLFQPRTDTQYF. The DNA for the CDR3 is TGTGCCAGCAGTTTATTTCAGCCACGCACAGATACGCAGTATTTT.

This clonotype was counted at least ten times. The V call is TRBV29-1, the J call TRBJ2-1, with 9 bases identical to TRBD2. The CDR3 sequence is 15 residues long. J gave up 6 bases and V 5 bases, and 11 bases lay outside the gene matches. The germline V gene encodes CDR1 SQVTM and CDR2 ANQGSEA. In DNA, the CDR3 is TGCAGCGTTATGAAGGGACTAGCATCGGGCAATGAGCAGTTCTTC. Translated, it gives CSVMKGLASGNEQFF.

This clonotype was counted ten times or more. The chain combines TRBV5-1 with TRBJ2-7; no reliable D call. Trimming took off 4 bases at V and 5 bases at J, with 10 bases between the two ends. The CDR3 runs 12 residues. CDR1 is SGHRS, CDR2 YFSETQ, per germline. The CDR3 DNA sequence: TGCGCCAGCAGCCAACAGCCGCACGAGCAGTACTTC. This encodes CASSQQPHEQYF.

Many counts were recorded for this clonotype. V gene TRBV5-1 combines with J gene TRBJ2-1; TRBD2 is a possible D gene (6 bases). The germline CDR1 and CDR2 sequences are SGHRS and YFSETQ. Trimming cost V 4 bases and J 5 bases, with 13 bases left between them. The CDR3 runs to 14 residues. For the CDR3, the DNA is TGCGCCAGCAGCCCCGGCTGGGGGGACAATGAGCAGTTCTTC. Its protein product is CASSPGWGDNEQFF.

Worth noting for this clonotype: One junction end disagrees with the germline gene, perhaps due to a read error. V and J are TRBV27 and TRBJ2-7, with D uncertain. The CDR3 has 13 amino acids. Germline CDR1 MNHEY, CDR2 SMNVEV (reference sequence). CDR3 nucleotides: TGTGCCAGCAGTTTGGGCAGTTCCTACGACCAGTACTTC. It specifies CASSLGSSYDQYF.